The T cell receptor beta chain described here comes from a study of control samples from healthy donors and cancer patients. Unmatched junction bases numbered 8, after V lost 6 bases and J lost 2 bases. Germline values: CDR1 LNHDA, CDR2 SQIVND (reference sequence). The CDR3 consists of 15 residues. Clones were read by immunoSEQ multiplex PCR, and TCRdb kept only the in-frame ones, dropping some. The data contain 95,000 to 150,000 clones, about 90% of them singletons. The specimen was blood. The J gene is TRBJ2-7, the V gene TRBV19, with 9 bases identical to TRBD2. The receptor comes from a man aged 18 to 35 in good health. The CDR3 sequence is CASRVEAGGPYEQYF. CDR3 nucleotides: TGTGCCAGTAGGGTGGAAGCGGGAGGCCCCTACGAGCAGTACTTC.